This TCR beta chain was found in a study of blood T cell repertoires in COVID-19. Whole-study context: PBMCs, B-cell-depleted T cells, or T cells provided the cDNA or gDNA that made up the material.

The CDR3 runs 14 residues. V was shortened by 6 bases and J by 3 bases, with 13 bases between the two germline ends. Germline V lookup: CDR1 LNHDA, CDR2 SQIVND (reference sequence). Which cohort a participant joined came from the clinical history participants gave. The repertoire was sequenced with immunoSEQ multiplex PCR; TCRdb's copy has only in-frame clones and lacks some. Of about 480,000 clones listed, roughly 90% are singletons. The chain uses TRBV19 and TRBJ2-3; D might be TRBD2 (6 bases). This sequence originates from a middle-aged woman who had recovered from COVID-19. Sequenced input: PBMCs or T cells enriched from blood (not recorded which). CDR3 sequence: CASSVWGRTDTQYF. Written as DNA, the CDR3 is TGTGCCAGTAGCGTTTGGGGGAGGACAGATACGCAGTATTTT.